The entry that follows covers one TCR beta chain sequence. A second PCR of 7 to 11 cycles used a sample-barcoded 5' primer and a J-beta primer mix. From the 5' RACE reads, TCRdb called clonotypes with MiXCR, one entry per CDR3 protein. The table shows approximately 940,000 distinct CDR3 sequences, with 48% occurring only once. Total RNA, at least 5.5 micrograms per sample, came from PBMCs. This specimen belongs to a study of blood T cells in healthy people across ages. The origin of this receptor is a man younger than 40 in good health. Sequencing used blood.

This chain's CDR3 is CASSLAPGLAKNIQYF. In nucleotides, the CDR3 is TGTGCCAGCAGCTTAGCACCCGGACTAGCCAAAAACATTCAGTACTTC. This sequence joins TRBV7-2 and TRBJ2-4; a weak D match, TRBD2 (5 bases). This CDR3 has 16 amino acids. Per the germline V gene, CDR1 is SGHTA and CDR2 is FQGNSA. V gave up 0 bases and J gave up 0 bases, with 9 bases separating them. The variable domain in full, with the rest retrieved from reference TRBV7-2 and TRBJ2-4, is GAGVSQSPSNKVTEKGKDVELRCDPISGHTALYWYRQSLGQGLEFLIYFQGNSAPDKSGLPSDRFSAERTGGSVSTLTIQRTQQEDSAVYLCASSLAPGLAKNIQYFGAGTRLSVL.